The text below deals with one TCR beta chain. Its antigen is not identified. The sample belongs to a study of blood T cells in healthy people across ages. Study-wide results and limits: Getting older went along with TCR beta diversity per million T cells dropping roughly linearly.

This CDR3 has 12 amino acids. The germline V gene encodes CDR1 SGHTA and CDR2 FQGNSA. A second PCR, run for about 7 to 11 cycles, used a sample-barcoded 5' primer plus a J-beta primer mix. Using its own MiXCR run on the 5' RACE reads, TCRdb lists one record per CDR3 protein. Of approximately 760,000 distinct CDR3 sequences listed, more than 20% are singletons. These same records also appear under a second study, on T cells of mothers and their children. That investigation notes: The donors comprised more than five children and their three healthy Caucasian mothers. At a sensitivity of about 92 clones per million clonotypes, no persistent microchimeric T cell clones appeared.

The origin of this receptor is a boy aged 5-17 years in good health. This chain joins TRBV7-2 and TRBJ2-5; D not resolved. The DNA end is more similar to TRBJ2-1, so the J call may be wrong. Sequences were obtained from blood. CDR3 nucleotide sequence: TGTGCCAGCAGCTTAGGACTTCTTGAGCAGTTCTTC. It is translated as CASSLGLLEQFF.